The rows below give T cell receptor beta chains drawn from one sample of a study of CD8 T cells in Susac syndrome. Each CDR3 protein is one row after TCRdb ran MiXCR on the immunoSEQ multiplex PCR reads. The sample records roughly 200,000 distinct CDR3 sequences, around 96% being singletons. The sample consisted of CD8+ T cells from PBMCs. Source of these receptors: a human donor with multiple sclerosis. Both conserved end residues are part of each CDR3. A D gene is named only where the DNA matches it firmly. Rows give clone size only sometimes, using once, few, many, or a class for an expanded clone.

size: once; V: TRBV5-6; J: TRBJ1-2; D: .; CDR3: CASSPRGSDGYTF; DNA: TGTGCCAGCAGCCCTCGCGGATCCGATGGCTACACCTTC
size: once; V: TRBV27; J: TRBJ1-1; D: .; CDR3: CASSLARVTEAFF; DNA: TGTGCCAGCAGTTTAGCGAGAGTCACTGAAGCTTTCTTT
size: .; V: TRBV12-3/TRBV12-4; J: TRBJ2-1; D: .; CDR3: CASLTGSNEQFF; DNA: TGTGCCAGCCTTACAGGGTCCAATGAGCAGTTCTTC
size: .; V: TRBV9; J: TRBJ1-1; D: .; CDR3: CASSETGSNTEAFF; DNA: TGTGCCAGCAGCGAGACAGGTTCAAACACTGAAGCTTTCTTT
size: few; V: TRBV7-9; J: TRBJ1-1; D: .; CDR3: CASSFSPGNTEAFF; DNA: TGTGCCAGCAGTTTTAGCCCAGGGAACACTGAAGCTTTCTTT
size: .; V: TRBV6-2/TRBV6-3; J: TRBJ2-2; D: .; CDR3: CASSSGPTGELFF; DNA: TGTGCCAGCAGTTCCGGACCCACCGGGGAGCTGTTTTTT
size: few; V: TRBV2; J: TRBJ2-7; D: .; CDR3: CASSGTAYEQYF; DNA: TGTGCCAGCAGTGGGACAGCCTACGAGCAGTACTTC
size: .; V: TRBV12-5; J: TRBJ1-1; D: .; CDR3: CASGLAPAEAFF; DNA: TGTGCTAGTGGTTTGGCCCCGGCTGAAGCTTTCTTT
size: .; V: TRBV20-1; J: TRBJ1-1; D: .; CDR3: CSASGGSNTEAFF; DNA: TGCAGTGCTAGCGGGGGCTCGAACACTGAAGCTTTCTTT
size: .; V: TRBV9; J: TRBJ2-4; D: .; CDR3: CASSPFETKNIQYF; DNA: TGTGCCAGCAGCCCCTTCGAAACCAAAAACATTCAGTACTTC
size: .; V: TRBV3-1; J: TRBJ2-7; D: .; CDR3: CASSPPGTYYEQYF; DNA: TGTGCCAGCAGCCCCCCAGGAACTTACTACGAGCAGTACTTC
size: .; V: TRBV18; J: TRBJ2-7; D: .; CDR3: CASSPNDRYEQYF; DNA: TGTGCCAGCTCCCCGAACGACCGATACGAGCAGTACTTC
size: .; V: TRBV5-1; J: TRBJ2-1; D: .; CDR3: CASSLVGLNEQFF; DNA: TGCGCCAGCAGCTTGGTGGGCCTCAATGAGCAGTTCTTC
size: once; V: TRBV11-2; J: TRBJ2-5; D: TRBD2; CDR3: CASSRRREYETQYF; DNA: TGTGCCAGCAGCAGGAGGCGGGAGTACGAGACCCAGTACTTC
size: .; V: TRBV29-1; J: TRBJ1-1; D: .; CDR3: CSAWLGTEAFF; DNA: TGCAGCGCCTGGCTAGGCACTGAAGCTTTCTTT
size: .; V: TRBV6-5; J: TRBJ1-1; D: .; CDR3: CASSYSSPVQAEAFF; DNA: TGTGCCAGCAGTTACTCGTCGCCTGTCCAAGCTGAAGCTTTCTTT
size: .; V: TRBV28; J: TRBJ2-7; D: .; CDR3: CASSRTASSYEQYF; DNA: TGTGCCAGCAGTCGGACTGCCAGCTCCTACGAGCAGTACTTC
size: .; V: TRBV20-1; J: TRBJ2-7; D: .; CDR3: CSARNRQGTLTYEQYF; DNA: TGCAGTGCTAGGAATCGCCAGGGGACATTAACCTACGAGCAGTACTTC
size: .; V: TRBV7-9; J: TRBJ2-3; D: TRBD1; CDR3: CASSLWGQGTDTQYF; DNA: TGTGCCAGCAGCTTATGGGGACAGGGCACAGATACGCAGTATTTT
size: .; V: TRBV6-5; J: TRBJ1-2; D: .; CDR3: CASSLNWVDSHYGYTF; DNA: TGTGCCAGCAGTTTAAATTGGGTTGATTCTCACTATGGCTACACCTTC
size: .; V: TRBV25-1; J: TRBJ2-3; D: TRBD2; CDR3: CASSAPPGGPFTDTQYF; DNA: TGTGCCAGCAGTGCGCCTCCGGGGGGGCCTTTCACAGATACGCAGTATTTT
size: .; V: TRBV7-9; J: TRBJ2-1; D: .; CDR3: CASSPPIDEQFF; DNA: TGTGCCAGCAGCCCGCCCATCGATGAGCAGTTCTTC
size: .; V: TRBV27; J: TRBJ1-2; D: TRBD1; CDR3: CASSLTTGNYGYTF; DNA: TGTGCCAGCAGTCTAACGACAGGGAACTATGGCTACACCTTC
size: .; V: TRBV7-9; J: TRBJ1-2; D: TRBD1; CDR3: CASSFSGGVYGYTF; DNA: TGTGCCAGCAGCTTCTCAGGGGGCGTCTATGGCTACACCTTC
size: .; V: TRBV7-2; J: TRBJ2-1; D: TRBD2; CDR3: CASSLRVGLADNEQFF; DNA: TGTGCCAGCAGCTTAAGAGTGGGACTAGCGGATAATGAGCAGTTCTTC
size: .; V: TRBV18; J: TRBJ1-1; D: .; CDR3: CASSLAPLGTEAFF; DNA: TGTGCCAGCTCATTAGCCCCCCTGGGCACTGAAGCTTTCTTT
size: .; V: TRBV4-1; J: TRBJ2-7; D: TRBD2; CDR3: CASSQVSSGSPREQYF; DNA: TGCGCCAGCAGCCAAGTTAGTAGCGGGAGCCCTCGCGAGCAGTACTTC
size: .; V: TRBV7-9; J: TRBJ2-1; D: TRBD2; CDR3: CASSLPTSGSSYNEQFF; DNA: TGTGCCAGCAGCTTACCCACTAGCGGGAGCTCCTACAATGAGCAGTTCTTC
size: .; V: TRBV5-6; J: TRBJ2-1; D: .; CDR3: CASSLSGLVNSYNEQFF; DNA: TGTGCCAGCAGCTTGTCCGGGTTAGTGAACTCCTACAATGAGCAGTTCTTC
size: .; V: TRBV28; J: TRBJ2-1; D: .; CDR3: CASSLEGEKQFF; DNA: TGTGCCAGCAGTTTAGAAGGAGAGAAGCAGTTCTTC
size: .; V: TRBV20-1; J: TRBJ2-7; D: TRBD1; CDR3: CSARDRGYSYEQYF; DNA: TGCAGTGCTAGGGACAGGGGATACTCCTACGAGCAGTACTTC
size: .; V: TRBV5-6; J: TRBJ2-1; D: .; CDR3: CASSFEGWSNEQFF; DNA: TGTGCCAGCAGCTTCGAGGGGTGGAGCAATGAGCAGTTCTTC
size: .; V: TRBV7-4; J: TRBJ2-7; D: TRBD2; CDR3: CASSLRLAGEVDEQYF; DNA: TGTGCCAGCAGCTTACGACTAGCGGGAGAAGTCGACGAGCAGTACTTC
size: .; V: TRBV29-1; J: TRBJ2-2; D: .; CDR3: CSVLLGIGELFF; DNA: TGCAGCGTCCTCCTGGGGATCGGGGAGCTGTTTTTT
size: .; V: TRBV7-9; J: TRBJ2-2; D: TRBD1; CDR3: CASSSRTPGQGIAGELFF; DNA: TGTGCCAGCAGCTCCCGAACACCGGGACAGGGTATAGCCGGGGAGCTGTTTTTT
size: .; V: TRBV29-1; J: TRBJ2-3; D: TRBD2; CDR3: CSVPAGVQVDTQYF; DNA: TGCAGCGTTCCAGCGGGGGTCCAGGTAGATACGCAGTATTTT
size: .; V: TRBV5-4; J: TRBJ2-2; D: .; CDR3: CASSLASWDTGELFF; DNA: TGTGCCAGCAGCTTGGCCAGCTGGGACACCGGGGAGCTGTTTTTT
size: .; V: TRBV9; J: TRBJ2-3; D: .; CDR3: CASSVEDNPDTQYF; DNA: TGTGCCAGCAGCGTAGAAGACAACCCAGATACGCAGTATTTT
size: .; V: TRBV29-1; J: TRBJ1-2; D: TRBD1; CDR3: CSAITGTGYGYTF; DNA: TGCAGCGCTATCACCGGGACAGGTTATGGCTACACCTTC
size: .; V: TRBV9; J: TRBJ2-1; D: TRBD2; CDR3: CASSGGVSGGAYNEQFF; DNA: TGTGCCAGCAGCGGCGGCGTTAGCGGGGGGGCCTACAATGAGCAGTTCTTC
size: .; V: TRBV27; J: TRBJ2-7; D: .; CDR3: CASSLAGPSYEQYF; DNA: TGTGCCAGCAGTTTAGCCGGGCCCTCCTACGAGCAGTACTTC
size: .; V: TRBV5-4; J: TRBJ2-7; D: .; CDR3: CASSAWGTESGEQYF; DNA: TGTGCCAGCAGCGCCTGGGGGACCGAGTCCGGCGAGCAGTACTTC
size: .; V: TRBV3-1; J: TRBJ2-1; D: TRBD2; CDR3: CASSQRPLGLATSSYNEQFF; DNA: TGTGCCAGCAGCCAAAGGCCCCTGGGACTAGCGACGAGCTCCTACAATGAGCAGTTCTTC
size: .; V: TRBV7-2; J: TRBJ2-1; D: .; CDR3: CASSLQLNEQFF; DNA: TGTGCCAGCAGCTTACAGCTCAATGAGCAGTTCTTC
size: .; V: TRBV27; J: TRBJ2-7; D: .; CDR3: CASSRPGSSYEQYF; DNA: TGTGCCAGCAGCCGACCAGGCTCTTCCTACGAGCAGTACTTC
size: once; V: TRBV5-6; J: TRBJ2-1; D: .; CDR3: CASSLDHTLGEQFF; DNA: TGTGCCAGCAGCTTGGACCATACCCTGGGTGAGCAGTTCTTC